This is a list of T cell receptor beta chains from one sample in a study of blood T cells in healthy people across ages. MiXCR, run by TCRdb on the 5' RACE reads, gives a single entry per CDR3 protein. The sample carries more than 550,000 distinct CDR3 sequences, about a fifth recorded once. The sample was blood. All receptors come from a man between 65 and 85 years old in good health. The CDR3 runs from the conserved cysteine through the conserved F or W. Fields, in order: clone size, CDR3 length, V gene, D gene, J gene, CDR3 DNA, CDR3 protein. The D gene is left open where the match is weak. Only some rows state a clone size, as once, few, many or a class for expanded clones.

clone size: few; CDR3 length: 14; V gene: TRBV4-2; D gene: NA; J gene: TRBJ2-3; CDR3 DNA: TGTGCCAGCAGCCAAGAACGGGGTACAGGCACGCAGTATTTT; CDR3 protein: CASSQERGTGTQYF
clone size: NA; CDR3 length: 13; V gene: TRBV28; D gene: NA; J gene: TRBJ2-7; CDR3 DNA: TGTGCCAGCACCAAGACCCACGCCTACGAGCAGTACTTC; CDR3 protein: CASTKTHAYEQYF
clone size: few; CDR3 length: 13; V gene: TRBV30; D gene: NA; J gene: TRBJ2-1; CDR3 DNA: TGTGCCTGGAGCTGGGGAACCTACAATGAGCAGTTCTTC; CDR3 protein: CAWSWGTYNEQFF
clone size: NA; CDR3 length: 17; V gene: TRBV3-1; D gene: NA; J gene: TRBJ1-4; CDR3 DNA: TGTGCCAGCAGCCATCAAAGGGGAGCCAGGGTCGGTGAAAAACTGTTTTTT; CDR3 protein: CASSHQRGARVGEKLFF
clone size: NA; CDR3 length: 19; V gene: TRBV20-1; D gene: TRBD1; J gene: TRBJ1-1; CDR3 DNA: TGCAGTGCTAGAGAGAGGGGGGGAGGGGGCAGGCTGCTCGACACTGAAGCTTTCTTT; CDR3 protein: CSARERGGGGRLLDTEAFF
clone size: few; CDR3 length: 17; V gene: TRBV4-2; D gene: TRBD1; J gene: TRBJ2-3; CDR3 DNA: TGTGCCAGCAGCCCCGGCCAGGGGACAGGGGCCCTTGATACGCAGTATTTT; CDR3 protein: CASSPGQGTGALDTQYF
clone size: few; CDR3 length: 15; V gene: TRBV20-1; D gene: NA; J gene: TRBJ2-3; CDR3 DNA: TGCAGTGCTAGGGAACACGGACAAACCATGAGGACGCAGTATTTT; CDR3 protein: CSAREHGQTMRTQYF
clone size: many; CDR3 length: 14; V gene: TRBV5-1; D gene: NA; J gene: TRBJ2-5; CDR3 DNA: TGCGCCAGCAAGTCTTACGCCTTCCAAGAGACCCAGTACTTC; CDR3 protein: CASKSYAFQETQYF
clone size: NA; CDR3 length: 15; V gene: TRBV5-1; D gene: TRBD2; J gene: TRBJ2-3; CDR3 DNA: TGCGCCAGCACTAGCGGTCCTTACCCCACAGATACGCAGTATTTT; CDR3 protein: CASTSGPYPTDTQYF
clone size: NA; CDR3 length: 13; V gene: TRBV20-1; D gene: NA; J gene: TRBJ1-5; CDR3 DNA: TGCAGTGCCACCGACAGCCCGTATCAGCCCCAGCATTTT; CDR3 protein: CSATDSPYQPQHF
clone size: NA; CDR3 length: 14; V gene: TRBV30; D gene: TRBD2; J gene: TRBJ2-5; CDR3 DNA: TGTGCCTGGAGTGAAGCGGGGGTTAGGGAGACCCAGTACTTC; CDR3 protein: CAWSEAGVRETQYF
clone size: few; CDR3 length: 15; V gene: TRBV7-2; D gene: TRBD2; J gene: TRBJ2-1; CDR3 DNA: TGTGCCAGCAGCTTACCACTAGCGCAGAAAGGTTGGCAGTTCTTC; CDR3 protein: CASSLPLAQKGWQFF
clone size: few; CDR3 length: 16; V gene: TRBV4-3; D gene: TRBD2; J gene: TRBJ2-1; CDR3 DNA: TGCGCCAGCAGCCAGGCCGGGACTAGCGGGTCTCATGAGCAGTTCTTC; CDR3 protein: CASSQAGTSGSHEQFF
clone size: few; CDR3 length: 15; V gene: TRBV4-3; D gene: TRBD2; J gene: TRBJ2-1; CDR3 DNA: TGCGCCAGCAGCCAGGGAGGGGTGCTCTACAATGAGCAGTTCTTC; CDR3 protein: CASSQGGVLYNEQFF
clone size: NA; CDR3 length: 13; V gene: TRBV28; D gene: NA; J gene: TRBJ2-5; CDR3 DNA: TGTGCCAGCAGTGAAGGGGTGGTGGAGACCCAGTACTTC; CDR3 protein: CASSEGVVETQYF
clone size: few; CDR3 length: 17; V gene: TRBV7-8; D gene: NA; J gene: TRBJ1-5; CDR3 DNA: TGTGCCAGCAGCCTCCCGCGGAGGGGGGCGAGCAATCAGCCCCAGCATTTT; CDR3 protein: CASSLPRRGASNQPQHF
clone size: few; CDR3 length: 14; V gene: TRBV28; D gene: NA; J gene: TRBJ1-1; CDR3 DNA: TGTGCCAGCAGTTTTGATGGAAGGAACACTGAAGCTTTCTTT; CDR3 protein: CASSFDGRNTEAFF
clone size: few; CDR3 length: 15; V gene: TRBV12-3/TRBV12-4; D gene: TRBD2; J gene: TRBJ2-2; CDR3 DNA: TGTGCCAGCAGTTTAGGGGGGGGGTACACCGGGGAGCTGTTTTTT; CDR3 protein: CASSLGGGYTGELFF
clone size: few; CDR3 length: 12; V gene: TRBV7-2; D gene: NA; J gene: TRBJ1-1; CDR3 DNA: TGTGCCAGCAGCTCCCCGCGCCGGGATGCTTTCTTT; CDR3 protein: CASSSPRRDAFF
clone size: few; CDR3 length: 16; V gene: TRBV10-2; D gene: TRBD2; J gene: TRBJ2-5; CDR3 DNA: TGCGCCAGCCGCTCGACTAGCGGGGGCAACCAAGAGACCCAGTACTTC; CDR3 protein: CASRSTSGGNQETQYF
clone size: few; CDR3 length: 12; V gene: TRBV20-1; D gene: TRBD2; J gene: TRBJ2-1; CDR3 DNA: TGCAGTGCCCACGGAGCGGGGGATGAGCAGTTCTTC; CDR3 protein: CSAHGAGDEQFF
clone size: NA; CDR3 length: 14; V gene: TRBV12-3/TRBV12-4; D gene: NA; J gene: TRBJ2-7; CDR3 DNA: TGTGCCAGCAGTTTTATGGGGAGATCCCACGAGCAGTACTTC; CDR3 protein: CASSFMGRSHEQYF
clone size: NA; CDR3 length: 14; V gene: TRBV7-2; D gene: TRBD2; J gene: TRBJ2-1; CDR3 DNA: TGTGCCAGCAGCCGGTCTAGCGGATACAATGAGCAGTTCTTC; CDR3 protein: CASSRSSGYNEQFF
clone size: NA; CDR3 length: 15; V gene: TRBV2; D gene: TRBD2; J gene: TRBJ2-3; CDR3 DNA: TGTGCCAGCAAGGGGACTACAATGATCACAGATACGCAGTATTTT; CDR3 protein: CASKGTTMITDTQYF
clone size: few; CDR3 length: 14; V gene: TRBV4-2; D gene: NA; J gene: TRBJ1-1; CDR3 DNA: TGTGCCAGCAGCCAAGATTTCCTAGGCGGTGAAGCTTTCTTT; CDR3 protein: CASSQDFLGGEAFF
clone size: few; CDR3 length: 13; V gene: TRBV14; D gene: NA; J gene: TRBJ2-1; CDR3 DNA: TGTGCCAGCAGCCTACAGGGTTCCGGGGAGCAGTTCTTC; CDR3 protein: CASSLQGSGEQFF
clone size: NA; CDR3 length: 16; V gene: TRBV14; D gene: NA; J gene: TRBJ2-5; CDR3 DNA: TGTGCCAGCAGCCAAGATTGGGCGAAACAACAAGAGACCCAGTACTTC; CDR3 protein: CASSQDWAKQQETQYF
clone size: many; CDR3 length: 15; V gene: TRBV12-3/TRBV12-4; D gene: NA; J gene: TRBJ1-2; CDR3 DNA: TGTGCCAGCAGTTTGACCGGGACGCCCAAGGGTGGCTACACCTTC; CDR3 protein: CASSLTGTPKGGYTF
clone size: NA; CDR3 length: 13; V gene: TRBV20-1; D gene: NA; J gene: TRBJ2-3; CDR3 DNA: TGCAGTGCCATGGGAGAAAGCACAGATACGCAGTATTTT; CDR3 protein: CSAMGESTDTQYF
clone size: NA; CDR3 length: 15; V gene: TRBV5-1; D gene: NA; J gene: TRBJ2-5; CDR3 DNA: TGCGCCAGCAGCTTGGAAGGACAGAGACGAGAGACCCAGTACTTC; CDR3 protein: CASSLEGQRRETQYF
clone size: NA; CDR3 length: 15; V gene: TRBV5-1; D gene: NA; J gene: TRBJ1-1; CDR3 DNA: TGCGCCAGCAGCTACCCCGGGACCGAGGCCGGCGGGGCTTTCTTT; CDR3 protein: CASSYPGTEAGGAFF
clone size: many; CDR3 length: 14; V gene: TRBV7-2; D gene: NA; J gene: TRBJ1-4; CDR3 DNA: TGTGCCAGCAGCTTAGCAGGTCGCAATGAAAAACTGTTTTTT; CDR3 protein: CASSLAGRNEKLFF
clone size: NA; CDR3 length: 16; V gene: TRBV5-1; D gene: NA; J gene: TRBJ1-3; CDR3 DNA: TGCGCCAGCAGCTTGGAAGGACCATCAGGAGGAAACACCATATATTTT; CDR3 protein: CASSLEGPSGGNTIYF
clone size: NA; CDR3 length: 13; V gene: TRBV29-1; D gene: NA; J gene: TRBJ2-1; CDR3 DNA: TGCAGCGTTGAAGGGACAGTGGGGAATGAGCAGTTCTTC; CDR3 protein: CSVEGTVGNEQFF
clone size: NA; CDR3 length: 14; V gene: TRBV7-2; D gene: NA; J gene: TRBJ2-4; CDR3 DNA: TGTGCCAGCCGACCTGTGGGGGGACGGGACATTCAGTACTTC; CDR3 protein: CASRPVGGRDIQYF
clone size: few; CDR3 length: 14; V gene: TRBV7-9; D gene: NA; J gene: TRBJ2-3; CDR3 DNA: TGTGCCAGCAGCTTCCTGGGGGGAGCAGATACGCAGTATTTT; CDR3 protein: CASSFLGGADTQYF
clone size: many; CDR3 length: 14; V gene: TRBV20-1; D gene: NA; J gene: TRBJ2-3; CDR3 DNA: TGCAGTGCTAGAGATTTAGGGAGCACAGATACGCAGTATTTT; CDR3 protein: CSARDLGSTDTQYF
clone size: few; CDR3 length: 14; V gene: TRBV2; D gene: TRBD2; J gene: TRBJ2-1; CDR3 DNA: TGTGCCAGCACGCTACTAGCGGGGGGCGATGAGCAGTTCTTC; CDR3 protein: CASTLLAGGDEQFF
clone size: NA; CDR3 length: 14; V gene: TRBV10-2; D gene: NA; J gene: TRBJ2-5; CDR3 DNA: TGCGCCAGCAGTGAGTTCAGGGGCAGGGAGACCCAGTACTTC; CDR3 protein: CASSEFRGRETQYF
clone size: NA; CDR3 length: 14; V gene: TRBV5-1; D gene: TRBD1; J gene: TRBJ2-7; CDR3 DNA: TGCGCCAGCAGCCCGATGACAGGGGAAGACGAGCAGTACTTC; CDR3 protein: CASSPMTGEDEQYF
clone size: many; CDR3 length: 12; V gene: TRBV18; D gene: NA; J gene: TRBJ2-5; CDR3 DNA: TGCGCCAGCAGCCGGACGGAAGAGACCCAGTACTTC; CDR3 protein: CASSRTEETQYF
clone size: few; CDR3 length: 15; V gene: TRBV5-1; D gene: NA; J gene: TRBJ2-5; CDR3 DNA: TGCGCCAGCAGCCTACGGACACAAGAACAAGAGACCCAGTACTTC; CDR3 protein: CASSLRTQEQETQYF
clone size: NA; CDR3 length: 14; V gene: TRBV5-5; D gene: NA; J gene: TRBJ1-4; CDR3 DNA: TGTGCCAGCAGCTTAGTGGAGAGGGGTGAAAAACTGTTTTTT; CDR3 protein: CASSLVERGEKLFF
clone size: NA; CDR3 length: 15; V gene: TRBV5-1; D gene: TRBD1; J gene: TRBJ2-7; CDR3 DNA: TGCGCCAGCAGCTTGGGGATGACAGGGACCGACGAGCAGTACTTC; CDR3 protein: CASSLGMTGTDEQYF
clone size: NA; CDR3 length: 13; V gene: TRBV20-1; D gene: NA; J gene: TRBJ2-5; CDR3 DNA: TGCAGTGCTAGAGATCCCGTGTTAGAGACCCAGTACTTC; CDR3 protein: CSARDPVLETQYF
clone size: NA; CDR3 length: 17; V gene: TRBV28; D gene: NA; J gene: TRBJ2-7; CDR3 DNA: TGTGCCAGCAGCACTCCAAACCTACGGGCAGGGCCCTACGAGCAGTACTTC; CDR3 protein: CASSTPNLRAGPYEQYF
clone size: NA; CDR3 length: 13; V gene: TRBV19; D gene: NA; J gene: TRBJ2-7; CDR3 DNA: TGTGCCAGTAGTCAGGGTTTTGGGTACGAGCAGTACTTC; CDR3 protein: CASSQGFGYEQYF
clone size: few; CDR3 length: 14; V gene: TRBV29-1; D gene: NA; J gene: TRBJ2-3; CDR3 DNA: TGCAGCTGCTGGGGAGCGGCTGAGCTAGATACGCAGTATTTT; CDR3 protein: CSCWGAAELDTQYF
clone size: few; CDR3 length: 12; V gene: TRBV10-3; D gene: NA; J gene: TRBJ2-7; CDR3 DNA: TGTGCCATCAGTGAGTCAGGAAACGAGCAGTACTTC; CDR3 protein: CAISESGNEQYF
clone size: few; CDR3 length: 16; V gene: TRBV18; D gene: TRBD2; J gene: TRBJ2-1; CDR3 DNA: TGTGCCAGCTCACCACCTTCGGGGGGGCCTTACAATGAGCAGTTCTTC; CDR3 protein: CASSPPSGGPYNEQFF
clone size: many; CDR3 length: 13; V gene: TRBV12-3/TRBV12-4; D gene: TRBD1; J gene: TRBJ1-2; CDR3 DNA: TGTGCCAGCAGCCTCGGACAGGACTATGGCTACACCTTC; CDR3 protein: CASSLGQDYGYTF
clone size: once; CDR3 length: 14; V gene: TRBV13; D gene: NA; J gene: TRBJ2-7; CDR3 DNA: TGTGCCAGCAGCTTAGGTTTGGGGGCCTACGAGCAGTACTTC; CDR3 protein: CASSLGLGAYEQYF
clone size: few; CDR3 length: 14; V gene: TRBV6-5; D gene: NA; J gene: TRBJ1-1; CDR3 DNA: TGTGCCAGCGCCCCGGGGGCCATGGGCCGCGAAGCTTTCTTT; CDR3 protein: CASAPGAMGREAFF
clone size: few; CDR3 length: 11; V gene: TRBV29-1; D gene: NA; J gene: TRBJ2-3; CDR3 DNA: TGCAGCGCCGGGACATCTCGTACGCAGTATTTT; CDR3 protein: CSAGTSRTQYF
clone size: few; CDR3 length: 16; V gene: TRBV15; D gene: NA; J gene: TRBJ1-5; CDR3 DNA: TGTGCCACCAGCAGAGATCATCGGGTCCGGGGTCAGCCCCAGCATTTT; CDR3 protein: CATSRDHRVRGQPQHF
clone size: NA; CDR3 length: 14; V gene: TRBV29-1; D gene: TRBD1; J gene: TRBJ1-1; CDR3 DNA: TGCAGCGTTGGCCAGGGGGAGGGGTCGACTGAAGCTTTCTTT; CDR3 protein: CSVGQGEGSTEAFF
clone size: NA; CDR3 length: 16; V gene: TRBV6-2/TRBV6-3; D gene: NA; J gene: TRBJ2-3; CDR3 DNA: TGTGCCAGCAGACCTCGGCTAGCGATGCTCTCCGATACGCAGTATTTT; CDR3 protein: CASRPRLAMLSDTQYF